Presented here are 18 T cell receptor beta chains from one specimen sequenced in a study of T cell changes during pregnancy in multiple sclerosis. Profiled with immunoSEQ multiplex PCR; TCRdb holds only in-frame clones, not every one. This repertoire shows tens of thousands of clones, around 90% found once; its top ten account for 0.15% to 0.2%. The starting material was CD4+ T cells from peripheral blood mononuclear cells, obtained in the second trimester of pregnancy. These receptors all come from a female donor with multiple sclerosis, enrolled in a pregnancy study.

CDR3 nucleotide sequence: TGTGCCAGCAGCGTCTCCGGGGCGGGGGACTTCACAGATACGCAGTATTTT. It translates to CASSVSGAGDFTDTQYF. The chain uses TRBV9 and TRBJ2-3, with TRBD2 identical over 7 bases. This CDR3 region has 17 residues. CDR1 and CDR2 from the germline V gene are SGDLS and YYNGEE. The trim removed 2 bases at V and 2 bases at J, leaving 11 bases unmatched. Using reference TRBV9 and TRBJ2-3 for the parts outside the CDR3, the full variable domain is DSGVTQTPKHLITATGQRVTLRCSPRSGDLSVYWYQQSLDQGLQFLIQYYNGEERAKGNILERFSAQQFPDLHSELNLSSLELGDSALYFCASSVSGAGDFTDTQYFGPGTRLTVL.

The chain couples TRBV5-4 to TRBJ2-1; 9 bases align to TRBD2. The CDR3 has 16 amino acids. V lost 3 bases and J lost 5; bases outside the gene matches: 9. Germline V gene data show CDR1 as SGHNT and CDR2 as YYREEE (reference sequence). DNA of the CDR3: TGTGCCAGCAGCTCGCGGGGGGGCGGTAGGAACAATGAGCAGTTCTTC. Amino acids: CASSSRGGGRNNEQFF.

The chain joins TRBV5-4 to TRBJ2-7; TRBD1 matches at 7 bases. The CDR3 sequence is 13 residues long. The germline CDR1 and CDR2 sequences are SGHNT and YYREEE (reference sequence). The trim removed 4 bases at V and 1 base at J, leaving 2 bases unmatched. CDR3 residues: CASSDRVSYEQYF. For the CDR3, the DNA is TGTGCCAGCAGCGACAGGGTGTCCTACGAGCAGTACTTC.

V is TRBV18 and J is TRBJ1-1; D not resolved. The CDR3 covers 12 residues. V was pared by 5 bases and J by 5 bases, with 9 bases between. Germline V gene sequence: CDR1 KGHSH, CDR2 LQKENI. The CDR3 is CASSSGVTEAFF. In nucleotides, the CDR3 is TGTGCCAGCTCATCAGGTGTAACTGAAGCTTTCTTT.

The chain joins TRBV2 to TRBJ2-1, with 9 bases matching TRBD2. CDR3 size: 14 residues. Germline trimming cut 7 bases from V and 5 bases from J; bases unmatched to any gene: 6. The V gene's germline CDR1 is SNHLY and CDR2 FYNNEI. CDR3 loop: CASTLTSGHNEQFF. For the CDR3, the DNA is TGTGCCAGCACCCTGACTAGCGGACACAATGAGCAGTTCTTC.

The rearrangement links TRBV7-6 to TRBJ2-7, with D possibly TRBD2 on 5 matching bases. Looked up from germline, CDR1 is SGHVS and CDR2 is FNYEAQ. V was shortened by 4 bases and J by 6 bases, with 10 bases between the two germline ends. The CDR3 loop spans 12 amino acids. The CDR3 DNA follows: TGTGCCAGCAGCTCGTGGACTCGCGAGCAGTACTTC. Translation: CASSSWTREQYF.

This rearrangement joins TRBV6-6 to TRBJ2-2, with 7 bases lining up with TRBD1. Germline V lookup: CDR1 MNHNY, CDR2 SVGAGI (reference sequence). This CDR3 contains 15 residues. Trimming cost V 8 bases and J 4 bases; bases outside gene matches: 10. The CDR3 spells CASGGKQGITGELFF. Written as DNA, the CDR3 is TGTGCCAGCGGGGGCAAACAGGGGATCACCGGGGAGCTGTTTTTT.

In DNA, the CDR3 is TGTGCCAGTAGTTCCGGGACAGTAAGAAGCACAGATACGCAGTATTTT. The encoded protein is CASSSGTVRSTDTQYF. This chain connects TRBV19 to TRBJ2-3, with TRBD1 identical over 7 bases. CDR1 and CDR2 from the germline V gene are LNHDA and SQIVND (reference sequence). V lost 5 bases, J lost 0 bases, and 8 bases stayed unmatched. This CDR3 contains 16 residues.

This clone was seen once. V and J are TRBV2 and TRBJ2-7; 10 bases agree with TRBD2. With V trimmed by 6 bases and J by 9 bases, 14 bases remained unmatched. The germline CDR1 and CDR2 sequences are SNHLY and FYNNEI. The length of the CDR3 is 15 residues. CDR3 protein: CASSAGTSGTRGQYF. The CDR3 region has the DNA TGTGCCAGCAGCGCCGGCACTAGCGGGACCAGGGGGCAGTACTTC. Full variable domain (remainder filled in from reference TRBV2 and TRBJ2-7): EPEVTQTPSHQVTQMGQEVILRCVPISNHLYFYWYRQILGQKVEFLVSFYNNEISEKSEIFDDQFSVERPDGSNFTLKIRSTKLEDSAMYFCASSAGTSGTRGQYFGPGTRLTVT.

The chain couples TRBV5-1 to TRBJ2-2; 7 nucleotides align to TRBD1. V lost 0 bases and J lost 1; bases outside the gene matches: 3. The CDR3 runs to 16 residues. CDR1 and CDR2 from the germline V gene are SGHRS and YFSETQ. The CDR3 spells CASSLAGTVNTGELFF. CDR3 nucleotide sequence: TGCGCCAGCAGCTTGGCGGGGACAGTGAACACCGGGGAGCTGTTTTTT.

The J gene is TRBJ2-2, the V gene TRBV11-1; D uncertain. Germline V CDR1 and CDR2: SGHAT, FQDESV (reference sequence). This CDR3 has 17 amino acids. V was shortened by 1 base and J by 3 bases, with 15 bases between the two germline ends. The CDR3 loop reads CASSLDSTPFYTGELFF. The CDR3 DNA is TGTGCCAGCAGCTTAGACAGTACGCCGTTCTACACCGGGGAGCTGTTTTTT.

The V gene is TRBV5-4, the J gene TRBJ1-1, with D maybe TRBD1 (5 bases). CDR3 length: 16 amino acids. V was cut by 0 bases and J by 1 base, with 13 bases left in between. The germline CDR1 and CDR2 sequences are SGHNT and YYREEE (reference sequence). CDR3 residues: CASSLGSKTGNTEAFF. The DNA for the CDR3 is TGTGCCAGCAGCTTGGGCTCAAAAACAGGGAACACTGAAGCTTTCTTT.

The chain is built from TRBV9 and TRBJ1-2; D gene uncertain. The V gene's germline CDR1 is SGDLS and CDR2 YYNGEE. Trimming left V 9 bases short and J 7 bases short, with 25 bases between. The CDR3 has 15 amino acids. The chain's CDR3 is CAIIPQEEVPSGYTF. CDR3 DNA sequence: TGTGCCATCATCCCCCAGGAGGAAGTCCCCTCTGGCTACACCTTC. Drawing the rest from reference TRBV9 and TRBJ1-2, the complete variable domain is DSGVTQTPKHLITATGQRVTLRCSPRSGDLSVYWYQQSLDQGLQFLIQYYNGEERAKGNILERFSAQQFPDLHSELNLSSLELGDSALYFCAIIPQEEVPSGYTFGSGTRLTVV.

The CDR3 DNA follows: TGTGCCAGCAGCCTGACAGGGGGGAGTGAAAAACTGTTTTTT. Protein sequence: CASSLTGGSEKLFF. The chain uses TRBV7-2 and TRBJ1-4; 9 bases map to TRBD1. This CDR3 spans 14 amino acids. Germline V gene lookup returns CDR1 SGHTA and CDR2 FQGNSA. J was trimmed by 7 bases and V by 5 bases; bases with no gene match: 5.

The V gene is TRBV6-6, the J gene TRBJ2-1; TRBD1 matches 10 bases. The CDR3 extends over 16 amino acids. J lost 9 bases, V lost 4 bases, and 12 bases had no gene match. The germline V gene has CDR1 MNHNY and CDR2 SVGAGI (reference sequence). The CDR3 protein is CASSSIPPGQGLEQFF. In DNA form, the CDR3 reads TGTGCCAGCAGTTCCATTCCCCCGGGACAGGGGCTTGAGCAGTTCTTC.

The rearrangement links TRBV5-4 to TRBJ2-5; TRBD1 matches at 7 bases. The germline CDR1 and CDR2 sequences are SGHNT and YYREEE (reference sequence). The CDR3 has 14 amino acids. Unmatched junction bases numbered 10, after V lost 1 base and J lost 10 bases. CDR3 residues: CASSLTGALGVQYF. Here the CDR3 DNA reads TGTGCCAGCAGCTTGACAGGGGCGCTAGGGGTCCAGTACTTC.

The chain links TRBV5-4 to TRBJ2-7; 9 bases fit TRBD1. The trim removed 4 bases at V and 10 bases at J, leaving 15 bases unmatched. Germline V gives CDR1 SGHNT, CDR2 YYREEE (reference sequence). This CDR3 comprises 15 residues. For the CDR3, the DNA is TGTGCCAGCAGCCTGAATCCACGACAGGGGGATGTTCAGTACTTC. Amino acids: CASSLNPRQGDVQYF.

This chain links TRBV7-7 with TRBJ2-1, with TRBD2 matching 13 bases. This CDR3 contains 19 residues. The germline V gene encodes CDR1 SSHAT and CDR2 FNYEAQ (reference sequence). The junction had 14 bases not matched to a gene; V was cut back by 4 bases and J by 5 bases. CDR3 loop: CASSSRGLLAGGRDNEQFF. In nucleotides, the CDR3 is TGTGCCAGCAGCTCCAGGGGCCTACTAGCGGGAGGGAGGGACAATGAGCAGTTCTTC.